What follows are 6 T cell receptor beta chains derived from one specimen sequenced in a study of blood T cell repertoires in COVID-19. TCRdb keeps only in-frame clones here, not all; method: immunoSEQ multiplex PCR. The sample holds hundreds of thousands of clones; just under 90% are singletons and the top ten take more than 9.5%. Input material: peripheral blood. The receptors originated from a woman aged 25 to 45 with COVID-19, enrolled during active disease.

The V gene is TRBV7-2, the J gene TRBJ2-1; TRBD2 might be the D (7 bases). This CDR3 is 16 amino acids long. CDR1 is SGHTA and CDR2 is FQGNSA in the germline V gene. V was shortened by 1 base and J by 7 bases, with 17 bases between the two germline ends. CDR3: CASSLVGGGAWNEQFF. The CDR3 region has the DNA TGTGCCAGCAGCTTAGTCGGTGGGGGGGCCTGGAATGAGCAGTTCTTC.

The rearrangement joins TRBV7-9 to TRBJ2-3; TRBD2 matches at 9 bases. Germline V gene data show CDR1 as SEHNR and CDR2 as FQNEAQ (reference sequence). This CDR3 has 14 residues. V shed 8 bases and J 4 bases; nucleotides not matched to a gene: 7. CDR3: CASRQREVADTQYF. The CDR3 region has the DNA TGTGCCAGCCGACAGCGGGAGGTGGCAGATACGCAGTATTTT.

A single count supports this clone. The chain links TRBV6-6 to TRBJ1-5; 8 nucleotides match TRBD1. The ends lost 6 bases at V and 4 bases at J; junction bases unmatched: 5. The CDR3 extends over 14 amino acids. Germline lookup yields CDR1 MNHNY and CDR2 SVGAGI (reference sequence). The CDR3 DNA reads as TGTGCCAGCAGGGCGGACAGGGCAAATCAGCCCCAGCATTTT. Its protein is CASRADRANQPQHF.

J is TRBJ2-7 and V is TRBV1; the tabulated D call, TRBD2, remains unverified against the DNA. TRBV1 is recorded as a pseudogene. This CDR3 has 16 amino acids. The CDR3 reads CTSSKLIAGTPYEQYF. The CDR3 bases are TGCACCAGCAGCAAACTAATAGCGGGGACTCCCTACGAGCAGTACTTC.

The rearrangement links TRBV5-1 to TRBJ2-3; maybe TRBD2 (5 bases). The V gene lost 0 bases and the J gene lost 7 bases, with 15 bases spanning the gap. The CDR3 contains 15 residues. Per the germline V gene, CDR1 is SGHRS and CDR2 is YFSETQ. CDR3 DNA sequence: TGCGCCAGCAGCTTGGTCCGGGGTGGTCGGTATACGCAGTATTTT. Translated: CASSLVRGGRYTQYF.

The rearrangement joins TRBV7-2 to TRBJ1-4, with D perhaps matching TRBD1 (5 bases). Germline loops: CDR1 SGHTA, CDR2 FQGNSA. The CDR3 consists of 14 residues. V was cut by 4 bases and J by 6 bases, with 12 bases left in between. The CDR3 spells CASSSQGWDEKLFF. The DNA of the CDR3 is TGTGCCAGCAGCTCTCAGGGATGGGATGAAAAACTGTTTTTT.